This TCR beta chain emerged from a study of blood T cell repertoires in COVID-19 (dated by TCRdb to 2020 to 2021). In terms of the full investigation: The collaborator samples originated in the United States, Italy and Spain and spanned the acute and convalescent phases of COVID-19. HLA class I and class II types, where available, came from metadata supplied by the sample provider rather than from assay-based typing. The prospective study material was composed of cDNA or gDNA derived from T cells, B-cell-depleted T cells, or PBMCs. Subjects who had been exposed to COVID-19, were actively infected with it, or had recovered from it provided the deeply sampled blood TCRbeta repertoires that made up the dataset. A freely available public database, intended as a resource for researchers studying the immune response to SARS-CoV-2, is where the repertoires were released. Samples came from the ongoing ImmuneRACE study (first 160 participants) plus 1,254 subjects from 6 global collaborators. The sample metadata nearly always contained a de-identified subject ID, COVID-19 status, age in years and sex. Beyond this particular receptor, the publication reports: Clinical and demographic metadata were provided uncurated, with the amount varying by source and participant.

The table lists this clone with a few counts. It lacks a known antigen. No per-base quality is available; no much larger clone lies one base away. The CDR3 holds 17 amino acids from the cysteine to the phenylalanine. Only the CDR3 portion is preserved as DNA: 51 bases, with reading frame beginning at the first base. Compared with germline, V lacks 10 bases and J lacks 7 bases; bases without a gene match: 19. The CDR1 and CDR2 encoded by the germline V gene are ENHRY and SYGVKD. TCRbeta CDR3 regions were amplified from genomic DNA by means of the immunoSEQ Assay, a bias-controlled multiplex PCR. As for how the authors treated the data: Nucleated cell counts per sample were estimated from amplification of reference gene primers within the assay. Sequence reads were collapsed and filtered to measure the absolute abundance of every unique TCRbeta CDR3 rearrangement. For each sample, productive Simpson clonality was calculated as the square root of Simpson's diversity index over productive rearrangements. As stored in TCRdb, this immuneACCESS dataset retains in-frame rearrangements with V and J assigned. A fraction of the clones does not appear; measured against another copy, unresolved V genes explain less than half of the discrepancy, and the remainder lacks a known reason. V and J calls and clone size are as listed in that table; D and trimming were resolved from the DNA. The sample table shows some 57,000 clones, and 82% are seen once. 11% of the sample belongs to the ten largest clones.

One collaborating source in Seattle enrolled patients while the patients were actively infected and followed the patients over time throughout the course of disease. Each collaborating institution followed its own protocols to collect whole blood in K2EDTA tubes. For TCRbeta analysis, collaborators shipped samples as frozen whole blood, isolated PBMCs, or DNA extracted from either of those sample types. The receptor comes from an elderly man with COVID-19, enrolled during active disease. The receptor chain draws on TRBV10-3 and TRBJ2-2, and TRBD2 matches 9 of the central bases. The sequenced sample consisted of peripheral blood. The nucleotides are TGTGCCACTGCGTGGCGTGCGGGGGGGCCGGTTGACGGGGAGCTGTTTTTT. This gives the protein CATAWRAGGPVDGELFF.